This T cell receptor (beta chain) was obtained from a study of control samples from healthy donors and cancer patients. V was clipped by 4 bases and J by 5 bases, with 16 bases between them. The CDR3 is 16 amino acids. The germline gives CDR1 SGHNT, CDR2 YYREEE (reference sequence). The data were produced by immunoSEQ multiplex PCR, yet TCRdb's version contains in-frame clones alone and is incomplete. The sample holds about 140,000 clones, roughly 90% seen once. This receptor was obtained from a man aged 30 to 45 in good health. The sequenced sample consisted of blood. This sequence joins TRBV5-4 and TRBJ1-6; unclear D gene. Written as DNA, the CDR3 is TGTGCCAGCAGCCCTGGACCGACTAGTGATAATTCACCCCTCCACTTT. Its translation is CASSPGPTSDNSPLHF.